This T cell receptor beta chain was identified in a study of T cell repertoires in cytomegalovirus infection. Notes on this clonotype: The antigen remains undetermined.

Looked up from germline, CDR1 is SGHNT and CDR2 is YYREEE (reference sequence). This CDR3 has 15 residues. Germline trimming cut 4 bases from V and 4 bases from J; bases unmatched to any gene: 5. A single record per CDR3 protein comes from TCRdb applying MiXCR to the reads. The sample yields about 900,000 distinct CDR3 sequences, around 29% seen once. Specimen: cultured CD8+ T cells from PBMCs, collected from culture after CMV antigen stimulation. This TCR was sampled from a human donor in good health (CMV status not recorded). Some clones in this sample may be carry-over from other donors' samples. This sequence joins TRBV5-4 and TRBJ2-1; 10 bases line up with TRBD1. CDR3 DNA: TGTGCCAGCAGCCCCGGGACAGGGGAATACAATGAGCAGTTCTTC. Translation gives CASSPGTGEYNEQFF.